One and the same sample provided the 23 T cell receptor beta chains below, sequenced in a study of regulatory T cells in long-lasting Graves disease. Relying on iRepertoire HTBI primers and Arm-PCR of CDR3 regions, the team built TCR beta libraries. MiXCR, applied by TCRdb to the multiplex PCR reads, yields one record per CDR3 protein. The sample has under 400,000 distinct CDR3 sequences, 16% seen once; the top ten hold about 32%. Time point specified: newly diagnosed GD, antithyroid drugs for less than 3 months. After RNA was extracted from PBMCs, the TCR library was made from it. Another study also made use of these data, one on T cells in Graves' hyperthyroidism and ophthalmopathy.

The source was peripheral blood mononuclear cells (PBMCs), collected at new diagnosis, from a patient treated with antithyroid drugs. The receptors come from a middle-aged man with Graves disease.

This clonotype has at least ten counts. The chain has TRBV7-2 and TRBJ2-1; TRBD2 matches 7 bases. The CDR3 is made up of 14 amino acids. The germline V gene has CDR1 SGHTA and CDR2 FQGNSA. The ends lost 3 bases at V and 7 bases at J; junction bases unmatched: 6. CDR3 bases: TGTGCCAGCAGCTTTAGAGCGGGGCGAAATGAGCAGTTCTTC. Translated, it gives CASSFRAGRNEQFF. Full variable domain (remainder filled in from reference TRBV7-2 and TRBJ2-1): GAGVSQSPSNKVTEKGKDVELRCDPISGHTALYWYRQSLGQGLEFLIYFQGNSAPDKSGLPSDRFSAERTGGSVSTLTIQRTQQEDSAVYLCASSFRAGRNEQFFGPGTRLTVL.

The table lists this clonotype with many counts. The chain links TRBV5-1 to TRBJ2-3; TRBD1 aligns across 9 bases. The J call may be faulty, since TRBJ2-5 better matches the DNA end. This CDR3 comprises 15 residues. Germline V gene sequence: CDR1 SGHRS, CDR2 YFSETQ. DNA for the CDR3: TGCGCCAGCAGCTTCCTCGGGACAGGGACAGAGACCCAGTACTTC. Protein: CASSFLGTGTETQYF.

This clonotype was recorded a few times. The chain links TRBV20-1 to TRBJ2-1; TRBD1 is a possible D gene (5 bases). Trimming pared 2 bases from V and 6 bases from J, leaving 17 bases between. Germline V gives CDR1 DFQATT, CDR2 SNEGSKA (reference sequence). The CDR3 covers 15 residues. The CDR3 DNA reads TGCAGTGCTAGATCATTCTCAGGGCTCCCCAATGAGCAGTTCTTC. Protein product: CSARSFSGLPNEQFF.

There are a few counts of this clonotype. This rearrangement joins TRBV7-9 to TRBJ2-1, with a possible D match to TRBD1 (6 bases). This CDR3 is built from 13 residues. Germline CDR1 is SEHNR and CDR2 is FQNEAQ (reference sequence). V lost 6 bases and J lost 4, with 10 bases in between. CDR3 nucleotide sequence: TGTGCCAGCAGGGCGAGGGGGTACAATGAGCAGTTCTTC. Its protein is CASRARGYNEQFF.

The chain combines TRBV20-1 with TRBJ2-7; D may be TRBD1 (5 bases). The V end was cut by 0 bases, the J end by 0 bases, with 15 bases between. Germline CDR1 and CDR2: DFQATT and SNEGSKA (reference sequence). This CDR3 comprises 16 residues. The CDR3 reads CSARDRRQGISYEQYF. The CDR3 DNA reads TGCAGTGCTAGAGATAGGCGCCAGGGAATCTCCTACGAGCAGTACTTC.

This clonotype occurred a few times. The V and J genes are TRBV10-3 and TRBJ1-5; no clear D. V was pared by 6 bases and J by 5 bases, with 8 bases between. Germline V gene lookup returns CDR1 ENHRY and CDR2 SYGVKD. The CDR3 contains 12 residues. DNA for the CDR3: TGTGCCATCAGCCCTGGGGATCAGCCCCAGCATTTT. This codes for CAISPGDQPQHF.

This clonotype was observed a handful of times. The CDR3 is CASSEANQGLEKLFF. CDR3 in DNA: TGTGCCAGCAGTGAAGCGAATCAGGGGTTAGAAAAACTGTTTTTT. The J gene is TRBJ1-4, the V gene TRBV2, with D maybe TRBD1 (6 bases). The V end lost 0 bases, the J end lost 8 bases, and 13 bases lay between the germline ends. Germline-derived CDR1 and CDR2 are SNHLY and FYNNEI. The CDR3 spans 15 residues.

In this sample, this clonotype turned up a few times. The chain employs TRBV7-9 and TRBJ1-2; D unresolved. CDR3 length: 13 amino acids. Between the trimmed V and J ends, which lost 5 bases and 6 bases, there was a span of 13 bases. Per the germline V gene, CDR1 is SEHNR and CDR2 is FQNEAQ (reference sequence). The CDR3 nucleotides read TGTGCCAGCAGCCACGACGGGTTAAATGGCTACACCTTC. Translated, it gives CASSHDGLNGYTF.

This clonotype was counted between two and nine times. This chain connects TRBV6-1 to TRBJ1-5; D might be TRBD1 (5 bases). The CDR3 contains 17 residues. Trimming stripped 1 base from V and 0 bases from J, with 13 bases between. CDR1 MNHNS and CDR2 SASEGT come from the germline V gene. This CDR3 is CASSEGGRELSNQPQHF. In nucleotides, the CDR3 is TGTGCCAGCAGTGAAGGGGGGAGGGAACTTAGCAATCAGCCCCAGCATTTT.

The chain carries TRBV19 and TRBJ2-1; TRBD2 aligns across 10 bases. Trimming removed 3 bases from V and 7 bases from J; junction bases left unmatched: 12. There are 17 residues in the CDR3. CDR1 LNHDA and CDR2 SQIVND come from the germline V gene (reference sequence). In DNA form, the CDR3 reads TGTGCCAGTAGTATTGAGACTAGCGGGTTTTTTGGGAATGAGCAGTTCTTC. Its protein product is CASSIETSGFFGNEQFF.

This clonotype occurred a few times. The chain carries TRBV6-2 or TRBV6-3 and TRBJ1-6, with 7 bases identical to TRBD1. Trimming at V came to 5 bases and at J to 8 bases, leaving 9 bases not matched to a gene. The germline gives CDR1 MNHEY, CDR2 SVGEGT. CDR3 length: 15 amino acids. This CDR3 reads CASSRTGVMDSPLHF. The CDR3 nucleotides are TGTGCCAGCAGTAGAACAGGGGTTATGGATTCACCCCTCCACTTT.

This clonotype occurred many times. The chain couples TRBV20-1 to TRBJ2-3; 10 bases align to TRBD2. The CDR3 contains 15 residues. Unmatched junction bases numbered 10, after V lost 6 bases and J lost 4 bases. The germline CDR1 and CDR2 sequences are DFQATT and SNEGSKA (reference sequence). CDR3 in amino acids: CSATPGLAIPDTQYF. The CDR3 DNA is TGCAGTGCAACTCCGGGACTAGCGATTCCAGATACGCAGTATTTT.

This clonotype was detected ten times or more. The genes are TRBV6-1 and TRBJ2-5; 7 bases are a match to TRBD2. The CDR3 consists of 14 residues. The germline gives CDR1 MNHNS, CDR2 SASEGT. Trimming took 8 bases from V and 2 from J; bases not matched to a gene: 8. CDR3 nucleotide sequence: TGTGCCAGCGCGGGGAGGGGTAGGCAAGAGACCCAGTACTTC. Encoded protein: CASAGRGRQETQYF.

This clonotype was detected ten times or more. V and J are TRBV27 and TRBJ2-7; TRBD2 is a possible D gene (6 bases). The ends were cut back, 5 bases at V and 2 bases at J, with 16 bases in the middle. The CDR3 totals 15 residues. Germline V gives CDR1 MNHEY, CDR2 SMNVEV (reference sequence). CDR3 loop: CASSRAGTSTYEQYF. The DNA of the CDR3 is TGTGCCAGCAGTAGGGCCGGGACTTCAACCTACGAGCAGTACTTC.

The chain has TRBV2 and TRBJ1-2; D call uncertain. The CDR3 is 14 residues long. In germline, CDR1 is SNHLY, CDR2 FYNNEI. Trimming removed 7 bases at V and 1 base at J, with 13 bases between. CDR3 sequence: CASTITSFNYGYTF. The CDR3, as DNA: TGTGCCAGCACTATCACATCCTTTAACTATGGCTACACCTTC.

V and J are TRBV19 and TRBJ2-3, with D possibly being TRBD1 (6 bases). Germline V gene data show CDR1 as LNHDA and CDR2 as SQIVND (reference sequence). Trimming took 3 bases from V and 2 from J, leaving 9 bases between them. The CDR3 is made up of 14 amino acids. CDR3 coding DNA: TGTGCCAGTAGTATCGACAGGAACACAGATACGCAGTATTTT. Translating it yields CASSIDRNTDTQYF.

There are a few counts of this clonotype. J is TRBJ2-6 and V is TRBV30, with unresolved D. V was cut by 0 bases and J by 0 bases, with 6 bases left in between. The germline CDR1 and CDR2 sequences are GTSNPN and SVGIG (reference sequence). The CDR3 extends over 15 amino acids. The CDR3 nucleotides are TGTGCCTGGAGTGTGGCGCGCTCTGGGGCCAACGTCCTGACTTTC. It translates to CAWSVARSGANVLTF.

This clonotype was picked up a small number of times. V and J are TRBV5-5 and TRBJ1-1; D possibly corresponds to TRBD1 (5 bases). Looked up from germline, CDR1 is SGHKS and CDR2 is YYEKEE (reference sequence). Trimming took off 2 bases at V and 5 bases at J, with 10 bases between the two ends. The length of the CDR3 is 13 residues. Here the CDR3 reads CASSFNRKTEAFF. Here the CDR3 DNA reads TGTGCCAGCAGCTTCAACAGGAAAACTGAAGCTTTCTTT.

This clonotype has at least ten counts. V gene TRBV5-1 combines with J gene TRBJ2-7, with D possibly being TRBD2 (5 bases). The length of the CDR3 is 13 residues. Trimming took off 7 bases at V and 3 bases at J, with 14 bases between the two ends. Looked up from germline, CDR1 is SGHRS and CDR2 is YFSETQ. Here the CDR3 reads CASRLPGVYEQYF. The CDR3 DNA is TGCGCCAGCCGACTCCCCGGGGTCTACGAGCAGTACTTC. Combining the CDR3 with reference TRBV5-1 and TRBJ2-7 gives the whole variable domain KAGVTQTPRYLIKTRGQQVTLSCSPISGHRSVSWYQQTPGQGLQFLFEYFSETQRNKGNFPGRFSGRQFSNSRSEMNVSTLELGDSALYLCASRLPGVYEQYFGPGTRLTVT.

The CDR3 spells CASSPRTGQGTYEQYF. CDR3 sequence (DNA): TGTGCCAGCTCACCACGGACGGGACAGGGGACCTACGAGCAGTACTTC. The chain joins TRBV18 to TRBJ2-7; 10 nucleotides line up with TRBD1. V was clipped by 1 base and J by 2 bases; unmatched bases: 5. The CDR3 has 16 amino acids. Germline CDR1 is KGHSH and CDR2 is LQKENI. The entire variable domain, with the rest obtained from reference TRBV18 and TRBJ2-7, is as follows: NAGVMQNPRHLVRRRGQEARLRCSPMKGHSHVYWYRQLPEEGLKFMVYLQKENIIDESGMPKERFSAEFPKEGPSILRIQQVVRGDSAAYFCASSPRTGQGTYEQYFGPGTRLTVT.

This clonotype was observed at least ten times. This sequence joins TRBV5-1 and TRBJ2-3; D uncertain. Trimming took off 0 bases at V and 0 bases at J, with 5 bases between the two ends. Germline-derived CDR1 and CDR2 are SGHRS and YFSETQ. The CDR3 runs 14 residues. CDR3 nucleotides: TGCGCCAGCAGCTTGGCCAGGAGCACAGATACGCAGTATTTT. Translated: CASSLARSTDTQYF.

This clonotype was counted at least ten times. This chain connects TRBV5-1 to TRBJ2-7; TRBD2 might be the D (5 bases). Germline V CDR1 and CDR2: SGHRS, YFSETQ. CDR3 size: 12 residues. The V and J ends lost 0 bases and 10 bases respectively, with 11 bases between them. CDR3 DNA sequence: TGCGCCAGCAGCTTGGAGTCGGGAATTCAGTACTTC. Protein product: CASSLESGIQYF. Variable domain in full (rest from reference TRBV5-1 and TRBJ2-7): KAGVTQTPRYLIKTRGQQVTLSCSPISGHRSVSWYQQTPGQGLQFLFEYFSETQRNKGNFPGRFSGRQFSNSRSEMNVSTLELGDSALYLCASSLESGIQYFGPGTRLTVT.

Notes on this clonotype: A read error may account for a junction end that differs from germline. The V and J genes are TRBV30 and TRBJ1-4, with D possibly TRBD1 on 6 matching bases. Germline V CDR1 and CDR2: GTSNPN, SVGIG (reference sequence). There are 16 residues in the CDR3. CDR3 sequence reads: CALSGGSGATNEKLFF. CDR3 nucleotides: TGTGCCTTGAGTGGGGGTTCGGGGGCGACTAATGAAAAACTGTTTTTT.